This T cell receptor beta chain was observed in a study of shared clonotypes between healthy human individuals. Overall study context: Samples came from two female and a few male donors aged 18 to 49. Overall study findings and caveats: Researchers sampled blood only, noting tissue repertoires likely differ. Estimated clonotype richness was generally higher in naive than memory subsets.

In regard to this clone: What it binds is unknown.

The table came from immunoSEQ multiplex PCR; TCRdb's copy has only in-frame clones and leaves some out. The sample records about 820,000 clones, over 90% being singletons. This CDR3 has 16 residues. J lost 5 bases, V lost 7 bases, and 15 bases had no gene match. The germline CDR1 and CDR2 sequences are MDHEN and SYDVKM. Naive CD8 isolation took CD45RO-negative cells positively selected for CCR7 and excluded terminally differentiated effector memory CD45RA+ cells. Material: naive CD8+ T cells sorted from blood. The gene calls are TRBV28 and TRBJ2-5, with 8 bases identical to TRBD2. This receptor was taken from a man aged 25 to 40 in good health. For the CDR3, the DNA is TGTGCCAGCACCCTCCTGGGGGACCCGGGGGGGGAGACCCAGTACTTC. Its protein is CASTLLGDPGGETQYF.